Presented here are 29 T cell receptor beta chains from one specimen sequenced in a study of shared clonotypes between healthy human individuals. The protocol was immunoSEQ multiplex PCR, while the TCRdb copy is restricted to in-frame clones and leaves out a portion. The sample lists some 2,000,000 clones, approximately 95% occurring once. The sequencing input was naive CD4+ T cells sorted from blood. Sample subset: CD45RA+ positively selected. The source of these receptors is a man aged 18 to 30 in good health.

The gene calls are TRBV5-1 and TRBJ2-7, with D possibly being TRBD2 (6 bases). Germline assignment: CDR1 SGHRS and CDR2 YFSETQ. The CDR3 consists of 16 residues. Deletions cut 4 bases from V and 0 bases from J, with 17 bases between. CDR3 sequence (DNA): TGCGCCAGCAGCCGATACGGGACTTCCAGCTCCTACGAGCAGTACTTC. Translating gives CASSRYGTSSSYEQYF.

V is TRBV11-2 and J is TRBJ1-1; possibly TRBD1 for D (6 bases). CDR1 and CDR2 from the germline V gene are SGHAT and FQNNGV. CDR3 length equals 16 residues. Trimming cost V 5 bases and J 0 bases, with 16 bases left between them. The CDR3 DNA reads TGTGCCAGCAGCCCCCGAAAGACAGGAGTGAACACTGAAGCTTTCTTT. Translating it yields CASSPRKTGVNTEAFF.

The J gene is TRBJ1-1, the V gene TRBV18; D might be TRBD1 (6 bases). CDR1 and CDR2 (germline): KGHSH, LQKENI. The ends were cut back, 2 bases at V and 7 bases at J, with 14 bases in the middle. The length of the CDR3 is 14 residues. The CDR3 loop reads CASSPSGAGGEAFF. The DNA of the CDR3 is TGTGCCAGCTCACCATCAGGGGCAGGAGGTGAAGCTTTCTTT.

The V gene is TRBV5-1, the J gene TRBJ2-5, with 7 bases identical to TRBD2. CDR3 length equals 15 residues. V shed 4 bases, J shed 1 base, and the junction held 7 bases outside the gene matches. Per the germline V gene, CDR1 is SGHRS and CDR2 is YFSETQ. The CDR3 DNA sequence: TGCGCCAGCAGCAGTAGCGGGCAGGCCCAAGAGACCCAGTACTTC. Protein: CASSSSGQAQETQYF.

As DNA, the CDR3 is TGCGCCAGCAGCTTGGCGGAACCGGGACAGGGCATAGGGGATACGCAGTATTTT. Protein sequence: CASSLAEPGQGIGDTQYF. J is TRBJ2-3 and V is TRBV5-1; 9 bases agree with TRBD1. The CDR3 consists of 18 residues. After removal of 0 bases from V and 6 bases from J, the junction contained 14 bases not matched to a gene. In germline, CDR1 is SGHRS, CDR2 YFSETQ.

The CDR3 loop reads CASSTTGIGQPQHF. CDR3 nucleotides: TGCGCCAGCAGCACGACTGGAATTGGACAGCCCCAGCATTTT. The chain recombines TRBV5-1 with TRBJ1-5, with D uncertain. Germline V lookup: CDR1 SGHRS, CDR2 YFSETQ. The CDR3 has 14 residues. V lost 4 bases to trimming and J lost 7 bases, with 15 bases between them.

The rearrangement joins TRBV7-8 to TRBJ1-2; the match to TRBD1 covers 8 bases. Germline-derived CDR1 and CDR2 are SGHVS and FQNEAQ. The length of the CDR3 is 15 residues. V lost 0 bases and J lost 1; bases outside the gene matches: 1. CDR3 nucleotide sequence: TGTGCCAGCAGCTTAGCAGGACAGGGTAACTATGGCTACACCTTC. Translation: CASSLAGQGNYGYTF.

The chain is built from TRBV18 and TRBJ2-7; D may be TRBD1 (5 bases). The V end was cut by 2 bases, the J end by 0 bases, with 11 bases between. The CDR3 consists of 15 residues. The germline gives CDR1 KGHSH, CDR2 LQKENI. CDR3 loop: CASSPGAGNSYEQYF. The CDR3 nucleotides read TGTGCCAGCTCACCAGGGGCAGGAAACTCCTACGAGCAGTACTTC.

The V gene is TRBV7-2, the J gene TRBJ2-7, with D perhaps matching TRBD1 (5 bases). Germline V CDR1 and CDR2: SGHTA, FQGNSA. Between the trimmed V and J ends, which lost 1 base and 3 bases, there was a span of 10 bases. The CDR3 length is 14 residues. The CDR3 nucleotides are TGTGCCAGCAGCTTAGGGGTAGGGGACTACGAGCAGTACTTC. This gives the protein CASSLGVGDYEQYF.

This sequence joins TRBV30 and TRBJ1-1; TRBD1 is a possible D gene (5 bases). This CDR3 has 11 amino acids. Germline CDR1 GTSNPN, CDR2 SVGIG (reference sequence). With 4 bases removed from V and 8 bases from J, the gap between germline ends came to 11 bases. CDR3 coding DNA: TGTGCCTGGATTTCCCGGACAGAAGCTTTCTTT. Protein product: CAWISRTEAFF.

This chain links TRBV6-6 with TRBJ2-7; 10 bases align to TRBD1. Germline CDR1 is MNHNY and CDR2 is SVGAGI (reference sequence). With V trimmed by 6 bases and J by 3 bases, 5 bases remained unmatched. The CDR3 sequence is 14 residues long. Here the CDR3 reads CASRKGTGVYEQYF. Written as DNA, the CDR3 is TGTGCCAGCAGAAAAGGGACAGGGGTCTACGAGCAGTACTTC.

CDR3: CARVGGAGTEAFF. The CDR3 bases are TGTGCCCGGGTCGGGGGGGCTGGCACTGAAGCTTTCTTT. This rearrangement joins TRBV30 to TRBJ1-1; D may be TRBD1 (6 bases). V dropped 8 bases and J dropped 4 bases, with 17 bases sitting between them. CDR1 is GTSNPN and CDR2 is SVGIG in the germline V gene (reference sequence). CDR3 size: 13 residues.

This sequence joins TRBV11-2 and TRBJ2-5; a weak D match, TRBD1 (6 bases). V was clipped by 5 bases and J by 1 base, with 20 bases between them. From germline, CDR1 is SGHAT and CDR2 FQNNGV. The CDR3 loop spans 17 amino acids. The CDR3 DNA follows: TGTGCCAGCAGCCTACACCCATGGACAGAATTCCAAGAGACCCAGTACTTC. This codes for CASSLHPWTEFQETQYF.

A remark on this clone: The identical CDR3 is also encoded by other nucleotide sequences in the sample. This chain uses TRBV18 with TRBJ2-7; D is unresolved. Germline V gene lookup returns CDR1 KGHSH and CDR2 LQKENI. This CDR3 region has 13 residues. Trimming stripped 3 bases from V and 0 bases from J, with 6 bases between. The CDR3 nucleotides read TGTGCCAGCTCACCCCCCGTCTCCTACGAGCAGTACTTC. It codes for CASSPPVSYEQYF. The whole variable domain, filled in from reference TRBV18 and TRBJ2-7, reads NAGVMQNPRHLVRRRGQEARLRCSPMKGHSHVYWYRQLPEEGLKFMVYLQKENIIDESGMPKERFSAEFPKEGPSILRIQQVVRGDSAAYFCASSPPVSYEQYFGPGTRLTVT.

This clone appeared a single time. The V and J genes are TRBV29-1 and TRBJ2-4; D might be TRBD1 (5 bases). The CDR3 runs 16 residues. Trimming shortened V by 1 base and J by 9 bases, and 22 bases separated the two germline ends. Germline CDR1 SQVTM, CDR2 ANQGSEA. CDR3 DNA sequence: TGCAGCGTTGAAGTGACCTTTGGGGCTCAGGGTGGCATTCAGTACTTC. Protein sequence: CSVEVTFGAQGGIQYF.

The chain recombines TRBV5-4 with TRBJ2-2; tentatively, D is TRBD2 (6 bases). Per germline, CDR1 SGHNT and CDR2 YYREEE (reference sequence). Trimming took 0 bases from V and 3 from J, leaving 12 bases between them. The CDR3 contains 16 residues. The CDR3 DNA reads TGTGCCAGCAGCTTGGGGAGGGAGAAGGACACCGGGGAGCTGTTTTTT. Translation: CASSLGREKDTGELFF.

This chain uses TRBV14 with TRBJ1-2; no clear D gene. This CDR3 has 13 residues. CDR1 is SGHDN, CDR2 FVKESK, per germline. V was cut by 4 bases and J by 3 bases, with 9 bases left in between. The CDR3: CASSPGLDYGYTF. The DNA of the CDR3 is TGTGCCAGCAGCCCCGGACTTGACTATGGCTACACCTTC.

V gene TRBV5-1 combines with J gene TRBJ2-3; weak D call: TRBD2 (5 bases). This CDR3 has 15 residues. In germline, CDR1 is SGHRS, CDR2 YFSETQ. V dropped 0 bases and J dropped 1 base, with 9 bases sitting between them. CDR3 in DNA: TGCGCCAGCAGCTTGGACGGGATTCGCACAGATACGCAGTATTTT. Translated: CASSLDGIRTDTQYF. The full variable domain, in which reference TRBV5-1 and TRBJ2-3 provide the parts outside the CDR3, is KAGVTQTPRYLIKTRGQQVTLSCSPISGHRSVSWYQQTPGQGLQFLFEYFSETQRNKGNFPGRFSGRQFSNSRSEMNVSTLELGDSALYLCASSLDGIRTDTQYFGPGTRLTVL.

This clone occurred once. The J gene is TRBJ2-1, the V gene TRBV5-1; 11 nucleotides line up with TRBD2. Germline V gene sequence: CDR1 SGHRS, CDR2 YFSETQ. The V gene end was trimmed by 5 bases and the J gene end by 7 bases; junction bases not matched to a gene: 8. This CDR3 comprises 15 residues. CDR3 DNA: TGCGCCAGCAGTCGTACTAGCGGGAGTTTAAATGAGCAGTTCTTC. Its translation is CASSRTSGSLNEQFF.

The chain has TRBV5-1 and TRBJ2-5, with D possibly being TRBD1 or TRBD2 (5 bases each). CDR1 is SGHRS and CDR2 is YFSETQ in the germline V gene. Trimming took off 4 bases at V and 4 bases at J, with 11 bases between the two ends. This CDR3 region has 13 residues. The CDR3: CASSPGQRETQYF. DNA of the CDR3: TGCGCCAGCAGCCCGGGGCAGCGAGAGACCCAGTACTTC.

This clone was found a few times. V gene TRBV6-5 combines with J gene TRBJ2-4, with a tentative D call TRBD2 (5 bases). The germline gives CDR1 MNHEY, CDR2 SVGAGI. This CDR3 region has 14 residues. V lost 2 bases and J lost 8, with 13 bases in between. For the CDR3, the DNA is TGTGCCAGCAGTTACCAAGCTCGGGGAGACATTCAGTACTTC. It codes for CASSYQARGDIQYF.

The chain is built from TRBV10-2 and TRBJ1-1, with a weak D call TRBD1 (5 bases). Per the germline V gene, CDR1 is WSHSY and CDR2 is SAAADI. This CDR3 has 14 amino acids. V lost 3 bases and J 2 bases, leaving 10 bases between the germline ends. The CDR3 loop is CASSDRQGNTEAFF. The DNA for the CDR3 is TGCGCCAGCAGTGACCGGCAGGGAAACACTGAAGCTTTCTTT.

Remarks on this clone: Other DNA variants within this sample encode the same CDR3. The chain uses TRBV30 and TRBJ1-4, with no clear D. The CDR3 has 15 residues. CDR1 and CDR2 from the germline V gene are GTSNPN and SVGIG (reference sequence). Trimming removed 0 bases from V and 0 bases from J, with 8 bases in between. The CDR3 bases are TGTGCCTGGAGTGTAGGAGGAGCAACTAATGAAAAACTGTTTTTT. Translation gives CAWSVGGATNEKLFF.

Note on this clone: Other DNA sequences in the sample encode the same CDR3. The genes are TRBV2 and TRBJ1-1, with D unclear. Per the germline V gene, CDR1 is SNHLY and CDR2 is FYNNEI. The ends were cut back, 6 bases at V and 5 bases at J, with 7 bases in the middle. The CDR3 has 11 amino acids. The DNA for the CDR3 is TGTGCCAGCAGGGTTGGAACTGAAGCTTTCTTT. Residues: CASRVGTEAFF.

This chain's CDR3 is CAIRTEMNTGELFF. The CDR3 DNA is TGTGCCATCAGGACAGAGATGAACACCGGGGAGCTGTTTTTT. This chain joins TRBV10-3 and TRBJ2-2, with D tentatively TRBD1 (5 bases). CDR1 is ENHRY and CDR2 is SYGVKD in the germline V gene. CDR3 length equals 14 residues. V lost 6 bases, J lost 1 base, and 9 bases lay in between.

This clone was detected once. The CDR3 here is CTSSQIGGRGLYEQYF. Here the CDR3 DNA reads TGCACCAGCAGCCAGATTGGCGGGAGGGGGTTGTACGAGCAGTACTTC. V is TRBV1 and J is TRBJ2-7; the table names TRBD2, a call not compared with the DNA. TRBV1 is an annotated pseudogene. The CDR3 extends over 16 amino acids.

V usage is TRBV5-1 and J usage is TRBJ2-4, with D perhaps TRBD2 (6 bases). Per germline, CDR1 SGHRS and CDR2 YFSETQ. V was pared by 4 bases and J by 7 bases, with 18 bases between. This CDR3 has 15 residues. This CDR3 reads CASSGGAGSGNIQYF. CDR3 coding DNA: TGCGCCAGCAGCGGCGGCGCGGGGAGTGGGAACATTCAGTACTTC.

In regard to this clone: This CDR3 is also generated by other DNA sequences in the sample. V is TRBV10-3 and J is TRBJ2-3; D possibly corresponds to TRBD2 (6 bases). Between the trimmed V and J ends, which lost 10 bases and 0 bases, there was a span of 8 bases. The CDR3 is 12 residues long. Germline loops: CDR1 ENHRY, CDR2 SYGVKD. The chain's CDR3 is CATRGSTDTQYF. Written as DNA, the CDR3 is TGTGCCACTCGGGGGAGCACAGATACGCAGTATTTT.

V gene TRBV6-1 combines with J gene TRBJ1-4, with 10 nucleotides matching TRBD1. Per germline, CDR1 MNHNS and CDR2 SASEGT. The V gene end was trimmed by 2 bases and the J gene end by 3 bases; junction bases not matched to a gene: 6. This CDR3 is 17 amino acids long. The CDR3 sequence: CASSELLGQGPNEKLFF. For the CDR3, the DNA is TGTGCCAGCAGTGAACTCCTGGGACAGGGGCCTAATGAAAAACTGTTTTTT.